Following are 16 T cell receptor beta chains from one sample sequenced in a study of beta chain features in type 1 diabetes. Every bit of the isolated RNA underwent reverse transcription, so sequencing read expressed TCRB transcripts. Measured with immunoSEQ multiplex PCR; TCRdb has only the in-frame clones, and not every one. This sample has around 44,000 clones, with about 51% found just once. Sequencing was carried out using Tregs from blood. The receptor source for this set is a woman aged 18-29 years in good health.

The chain carries TRBV7-9 and TRBJ1-5; D gene uncertain. The CDR3 length is 12 residues. From germline, CDR1 is SEHNR and CDR2 FQNEAQ (reference sequence). V was shortened by 8 bases and J by 5 bases, with 10 bases between the two germline ends. In DNA, the CDR3 is TGTGCCAGCGCACGGGAGGATCAGCCCCAGCATTTT. Translation: CASAREDQPQHF.

The chain recombines TRBV6-6 with TRBJ1-5; 7 bases agree with TRBD1. CDR3 length: 15 amino acids. CDR1 and CDR2 (germline): MNHNY, SVGAGI (reference sequence). Trimming cost V 4 bases and J 6 bases; bases outside gene matches: 9. CDR3 nucleotides: TGTGCCAGCAGTTTCCTCACAGGGGTCGGTCAGCCCCAGCATTTT. Encoded protein: CASSFLTGVGQPQHF.

Only a few counts were recorded for this clone. The rearrangement links TRBV20-1 to TRBJ2-7; D not certain. Germline V lookup: CDR1 DFQATT, CDR2 SNEGSKA (reference sequence). This CDR3 spans 11 amino acids. The germline V and J ends were trimmed by 3 bases and 7 bases, with 10 bases remaining between them. DNA of the CDR3: TGCAGTGCTAGCCAGGCCGAGGAGCAGTACTTC. It yields the protein CSASQAEEQYF.

V and J are TRBV27 and TRBJ1-1; D ambiguous. The CDR3 consists of 11 residues. Trimming cost V 4 bases and J 11 bases, with 11 bases left between them. Germline values: CDR1 MNHEY, CDR2 SMNVEV (reference sequence). In DNA form, the CDR3 reads TGTGCCAGCAGTTCAAGATTCGAGGCTTTCTTT. This sequence encodes CASSSRFEAFF.

The V call is TRBV30, the J call TRBJ2-5; the D is unclear. Looked up from germline, CDR1 is GTSNPN and CDR2 is SVGIG (reference sequence). The V and J ends lost 6 bases and 5 bases respectively, with 28 bases between them. This CDR3 comprises 17 residues. In DNA, the CDR3 is TGTGCCTGTTCACCCAGAGTAAGGCGTCTGACCGGGGAGACCCAGTACTTC. It translates to CACSPRVRRLTGETQYF. The full variable domain, in which reference TRBV30 and TRBJ2-5 provide the parts outside the CDR3, is SQTIHQWPATLVQPVGSPLSLECTVEGTSNPNLYWYRQAAGRGLQLLFYSVGIGQISSEVPQNLSASRPQDRQFILSSKKLLLSDSGFYLCACSPRVRRLTGETQYFGPGTRLLVL.

This clone was seen only a few times. This rearrangement joins TRBV7-8 to TRBJ2-7; perhaps TRBD2 as D (6 bases). V shed 1 base and J shed 6 bases, with 16 bases lying between them. The V gene's germline CDR1 is SGHVS and CDR2 FQNEAQ. CDR3 length: 15 residues. CDR3 region: CASSLGGSLGGEQYF. The CDR3 nucleotides read TGTGCCAGCAGCTTAGGAGGCAGTCTCGGGGGCGAGCAGTACTTC.

V usage is TRBV11-2 and J usage is TRBJ2-3; 11 positions match TRBD2. CDR1 is SGHAT and CDR2 is FQNNGV in the germline V gene. V was clipped by 5 bases and J by 0 bases; unmatched bases: 10. The length of the CDR3 is 18 residues. CDR3 nucleotides: TGTGCCAGCAGCAATCCGGGACTAGCGGTTTCTAGCACAGATACGCAGTATTTT. It translates to CASSNPGLAVSSTDTQYF.

The chain carries TRBV9 and TRBJ1-2; perhaps TRBD1 as D (6 bases). Germline V gene lookup returns CDR1 SGDLS and CDR2 YYNGEE. The CDR3 has 13 amino acids. Trimming removed 3 bases from V and 4 bases from J, with 10 bases in between. The CDR3 loop is CASSGRGTYGYTF. The CDR3 DNA follows: TGTGCCAGCAGCGGAAGGGGGACCTATGGCTACACCTTC.

This clone occurred a few times. The genes are TRBV10-3 and TRBJ1-5, with TRBD1 identical over 7 bases. Germline CDR1 is ENHRY and CDR2 is SYGVKD. This CDR3 spans 15 amino acids. V trimming: 6 bases; J trimming: 6 bases; junction bases outside the gene matches: 11. CDR3 coding DNA: TGTGCCATCAGGATGGGACAGTGGGTGATTCAGCCCCAGCATTTT. Translation: CAIRMGQWVIQPQHF.

The genes are TRBV19 and TRBJ1-2; 7 bases line up with TRBD1. CDR3 length: 15 amino acids. Per the germline V gene, CDR1 is LNHDA and CDR2 is SQIVND (reference sequence). Germline trimming cut 3 bases from V and 4 bases from J; bases unmatched to any gene: 8. CDR3 protein: CASSIRRGRVYGYTF. Here the CDR3 DNA reads TGTGCCAGTAGTATCAGGAGGGGGCGAGTCTATGGCTACACCTTC.

The chain couples TRBV7-9 to TRBJ2-1; the match to TRBD2 covers 11 bases. Looked up from germline, CDR1 is SEHNR and CDR2 is FQNEAQ (reference sequence). The CDR3 extends over 15 amino acids. The ends lost 4 bases at V and 7 bases at J; junction bases unmatched: 6. This CDR3 is CASSSLLAGVNEQFF. The CDR3 DNA follows: TGTGCCAGCAGCTCCTTACTAGCGGGAGTTAATGAGCAGTTCTTC.

The chain employs TRBV28 and TRBJ2-1; 12 bases align to TRBD2. The ends lost 4 bases at V and 6 bases at J; junction bases unmatched: 4. The CDR3 covers 15 residues. Per the germline V gene, CDR1 is MDHEN and CDR2 is SYDVKM. CDR3 protein: CASSWASGRANEQFF. The CDR3 DNA follows: TGTGCCAGCAGTTGGGCTAGCGGGAGGGCCAATGAGCAGTTCTTC.

This clone was observed a single time. The rearrangement links TRBV18 to TRBJ2-5, with a possible D match to TRBD2 (6 bases). The DNA end favors TRBJ2-7, so the J call may be wrong. The germline gives CDR1 KGHSH, CDR2 LQKENI. The CDR3 has 14 amino acids. For the CDR3, the DNA is TGTGCCAGCTCACCATTATCGGGAGAAGACGAGCAGTACTTC. Encoded protein: CASSPLSGEDEQYF.

CDR3 protein: CASSLGPRVGTEAFF. The DNA for the CDR3 is TGTGCCAGCAGCTTGGGACCCAGGGTAGGCACTGAAGCTTTCTTT. The chain uses TRBV5-8 and TRBJ1-1; possible D gene TRBD1, 5 bases. Looked up from germline, CDR1 is SGHTS and CDR2 is YDEGEE. The ends were cut back, 0 bases at V and 4 bases at J, with 13 bases in the middle. CDR3 length: 15 amino acids.

The V and J genes are TRBV4-2 and TRBJ2-1, with D possibly matching TRBD1 (5 bases). The CDR3 runs to 16 residues. Looked up from germline, CDR1 is LGHNA and CDR2 is YNFKEQ. V lost 1 base to trimming and J lost 5 bases, with 15 bases between them. CDR3 protein: CASSQVQWKGNNEQFF. For the CDR3, the DNA is TGTGCCAGCAGCCAAGTTCAGTGGAAGGGGAACAATGAGCAGTTCTTC.

This clone was counted a few times. The chain employs TRBV6-5 and TRBJ2-3; 10 bases line up with TRBD1. Losses at the gene ends were 6 bases for V and 4 bases for J; bases not matched to a gene: 7. Germline assignment: CDR1 MNHEY and CDR2 SVGAGI. This CDR3 spans 15 amino acids. Written as DNA, the CDR3 is TGTGCCAGCAGACCGGGACAGGGGAGAGCAGATACGCAGTATTTT. It specifies CASRPGQGRADTQYF.